The T cell receptor (beta chain) described here comes from a study of T cell changes during pregnancy in multiple sclerosis. Using immunoSEQ multiplex PCR, the repertoire was profiled, and TCRdb retains in-frame clones only, with some absent. Of 90,000 to 95,000 clones listed, 85% to 95% are singletons. The germline V gene encodes CDR1 SNHLY and CDR2 FYNNEI. The CDR3 is made up of 14 amino acids. The ends lost 6 bases at V and 7 bases at J; junction bases unmatched: 8. The gene calls are TRBV2 and TRBJ2-1; 8 bases map to TRBD2. The specimen was peripheral blood, collected in the third trimester of pregnancy. This sequence was found in a female donor with multiple sclerosis, enrolled in a pregnancy study. The CDR3 sequence: CASSIKRERNEQFF. The CDR3, as DNA: TGTGCCAGCAGCATCAAGCGGGAGAGGAATGAGCAGTTCTTC.